Shown below are 12 T cell receptor beta chains from a single sample sequenced in a study of T cell clonality in common variable immunodeficiency. Study-wide points: Common variable immunodeficiency TCR beta sequences reportedly had fewer deletions and N-nucleotide insertions.

Measured with immunoSEQ multiplex PCR; TCRdb has only the in-frame clones, and not every one. The repertoire has 28,000 or so clones, none seen only once; the ten largest take approximately 24%. These receptors have no known antigen. Sequencing was done on a sample of peripheral blood mononuclear cells. Receptors were obtained from a human donor with common variable immunodeficiency.

This clone occurred many times. The CDR3 end is not reached by the read, which stops 3 residues before it; the germline J gene fills it in. The V call is TRBV7-9, the J call TRBJ2-3, with 12 bases that match TRBD2. The germline V gene has CDR1 SEHNR and CDR2 FQNEAQ (reference sequence). The CDR3 spans 15 residues. The junction had 6 bases not matched to a gene; V was cut back by 5 bases and J by 6 bases. CDR3 loop: CASSTLAGGEDTQYF. Partial CDR3 DNA: TGTGCCAGCAGCACACTAGCGGGGGGCGAGGATACG.

Concerning this clone itself: The read terminates 3 residues ahead of where the CDR3 ends, so the germline J gene completes it. V and J are TRBV6-2 or TRBV6-3 and TRBJ1-5, with D hard to call. Looked up from germline, CDR1 is MNHEY and CDR2 is SVGEGT. V was clipped by 2 bases and J by 7 bases, with 12 bases between them. The CDR3 consists of 14 residues. The CDR3 is CASSYVQEKQPQHF. The sequenced CDR3 bases are TGTGCCAGCAGTTACGTGCAGGAGAAGCAGCCC.

The sample holds a few counts of this clone. The read ends 3 residues before the CDR3 terminus; that terminus is restored from the germline J gene. The genes are TRBV7-2 and TRBJ2-3, with 12 bases matching TRBD2. Trimming took 8 bases from V and 6 from J; bases not matched to a gene: 3. Germline CDR1 is SGHTA and CDR2 is FQGNSA. The CDR3 is 13 residues long. CDR3 bases read: TGTGCCAGCGCTAGCGGGAGGGCCGATACG. Protein sequence: CASASGRADT. The complete CDR3 sequence is CASASGRADTQYF.

In its sample, this clone was seen many times. The read is 3 residues too short to cover the CDR3 end, so that end is filled in from the germline J gene. This chain links TRBV2 with TRBJ1-4; 7 nucleotides align to TRBD1. This CDR3 region has 15 residues. Germline trimming cut 6 bases from V and 10 bases from J; bases unmatched to any gene: 14. Germline V gene data show CDR1 as SNHLY and CDR2 as FYNNEI. The CDR3 sequence: CASREGTEVGIKLFF. The sequenced part of the CDR3 DNA is TGTGCCAGCAGGGAGGGGACAGAAGTGGGAATAAAA.

This clone has a count of ten or more. The read terminates 3 residues before the CDR3 end, so the remaining end is supplied by the germline J gene. The chain uses TRBV24-1 and TRBJ1-2, with TRBD1 matching over 8 bases. Germline CDR1 reads KGHDR; CDR2 reads SFDVKD. The CDR3 contains 14 residues. The trim removed 4 bases at V and 4 bases at J, leaving 4 bases unmatched. The CDR3 DNA, read in part, is TGTGCCACCAGTGACCCGGGACAGGCCTATGGC. Protein: CATSDPGQAYG. The entire CDR3 protein is CATSDPGQAYGYTF.

This clone was seen many times. At one end the junction does not follow the germline gene, possibly because of a read error. The DNA ends 3 residues before the CDR3 does, and the rest of the CDR3 is filled in from the germline J gene. The chain couples TRBV20-1 to TRBJ2-5, with D perhaps matching TRBD2 (7 bases). The CDR3 covers 14 residues. Germline CDR1 DFQATT, CDR2 SNEGSKA (reference sequence). CDR3 bases read: TGCAGTGCCAGAGAAGGGGGGGCTCAAGAGACC. This gives the protein CSAREGGAQET. The entire CDR3 reads CSAREGGAQETQYF.

CDR3 protein: CASSQDWSVGRYQETQYF. Incomplete CDR3 DNA: TGTGCCAGCAGCCAAGATTGGTCCGTGGGGCGGTACCAAGAGACC. V gene TRBV14 combines with J gene TRBJ2-5; tentatively, D is TRBD1 (5 bases). The read terminates 3 residues before the CDR3 end, so the remaining end is supplied by the germline J gene. V was cut by 0 bases and J by 0 bases, with 17 bases left in between. Germline assignment: CDR1 SGHDN and CDR2 FVKESK. CDR3 length: 18 amino acids.

This clone has a count of ten or more. The read terminates 3 residues before the CDR3 end, so the remaining end is supplied by the germline J gene. The rearrangement joins TRBV7-8 to TRBJ2-3, with 9 bases fitting TRBD2. Per germline, CDR1 SGHVS and CDR2 FQNEAQ. The V segment lost 6 bases and the J segment 0 bases; nucleotides outside the gene matches: 7. The CDR3 is 16 amino acids. The sequenced CDR3 bases are TGTGCCAGCAGAGACCCCGGGACTAGCAGCACAGATACG. Its translation is CASRDPGTSSTDT. The complete CDR3 sequence is CASRDPGTSSTDTQYF.

This clone showed up many times. The CDR3 end falls 3 residues outside the read, so it is completed with the germline J gene. The chain carries TRBV7-9 and TRBJ1-1; no firm D call. The ends were cut back, 1 base at V and 5 bases at J, with 11 bases in the middle. The CDR3 covers 14 residues. The V gene's germline CDR1 is SEHNR and CDR2 FQNEAQ (reference sequence). Here the CDR3 reads CASSLVHTATEAFF. The part of the CDR3 DNA that was read is TGTGCCAGCAGCTTAGTCCATACAGCAACTGAA.

This clone was counted many times. The read halts 3 residues ahead of the CDR3 end, with the missing end drawn from the germline J gene. The chain employs TRBV30 and TRBJ2-5; D remains ambiguous. The CDR3 runs 14 residues. V was pared by 1 base and J by 5 bases, with 14 bases between. Germline V gene sequence: CDR1 GTSNPN, CDR2 SVGIG (reference sequence). The CDR3 reads CAWSGGDFVETQYF. The CDR3 DNA, read in part, is TGTGCCTGGAGTGGCGGCGATTTCGTGGAGACC. Looking up the rest from reference TRBV30 and TRBJ2-5 gives the full variable domain: SQTIHQWPATLVQPVGSPLSLECTVEGTSNPNLYWYRQAAGRGLQLLFYSVGIGQISSEVPQNLSASRPQDRQFILSSKKLLLSDSGFYLCAWSGGDFVETQYFGPGTRLLVL.

This clone was observed at least ten times. The read falls 3 residues short of the CDR3 end, and the missing part is taken from the germline J gene. The chain couples TRBV20-1 to TRBJ2-6, with D perhaps matching TRBD1 (5 bases). CDR3 length: 13 residues. The V end was cut by 7 bases, the J end by 9 bases, with 16 bases between. Germline CDR1 DFQATT, CDR2 SNEGSKA (reference sequence). The CDR3 here is CSGEYGHGNVLTF. CDR3 DNA (partial): TGCAGTGGCGAGTACGGACATGGCAACGTC.

About this clone: The CDR3 end falls 3 residues outside the read, so it is completed with the germline J gene. V is TRBV20-1 and J is TRBJ2-5, with 9 positions matching TRBD2. Germline CDR1 is DFQATT and CDR2 is SNEGSKA (reference sequence). The CDR3 is 14 amino acids. Unmatched junction bases numbered 8, after V lost 3 bases and J lost 6 bases. Partial CDR3 DNA: TGCAGTGCTAGGGAGGCGGGGGGGCCGAAGACC. Translation gives CSAREAGGPKT. The CDR3 in its entirety is CSAREAGGPKTQYF.